The text below deals with one T cell receptor (beta chain). Its antigen is not known. Naive CD8 cells lacked CD45RO, underwent positive selection for CCR7 and left out terminally differentiated effector memory CD45RA+ cells. Healthy and HIV-negative, the adult donors had no recent acute infections or vaccinations. Germline V CDR1 and CDR2: MGHRA, YSYEKL. V was shortened by 4 bases and J by 5 bases, with 18 bases between the two germline ends. The CDR3 has 15 amino acids. This specimen belongs to a study of shared clonotypes between healthy human individuals. At the level of the study: Researchers assigned three CD4 naive, three CD4 memory, two CD8 naive and one CD8 memory plate to each donor.

Whole-study findings and limits: The sharing of 5% to 5.5% of naive CD4 clonotypes was seen across several donors.

Clones were read by immunoSEQ multiplex PCR, and TCRdb kept only the in-frame ones, dropping some. The sample has millions of clones; less than 95% are singletons. This clonotype was sampled from a young man in good health. The source material was naive CD8+ T cells sorted from blood. The chain recombines TRBV4-1 with TRBJ2-7; possible D gene TRBD1, 6 bases. CDR3 sequence reads: CASSRGLGLANEQYF. The CDR3 coding sequence is TGCGCCAGCAGCCGGGGGCTGGGCCTCGCGAACGAGCAGTACTTC.